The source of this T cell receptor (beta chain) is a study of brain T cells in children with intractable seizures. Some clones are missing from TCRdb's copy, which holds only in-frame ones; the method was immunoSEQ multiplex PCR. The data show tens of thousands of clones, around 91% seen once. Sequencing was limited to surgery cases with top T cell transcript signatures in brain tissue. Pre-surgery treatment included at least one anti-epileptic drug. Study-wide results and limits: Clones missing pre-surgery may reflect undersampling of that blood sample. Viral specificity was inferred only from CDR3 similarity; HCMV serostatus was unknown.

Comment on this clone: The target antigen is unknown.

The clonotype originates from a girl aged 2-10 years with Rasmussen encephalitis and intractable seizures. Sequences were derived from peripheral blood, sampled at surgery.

In DNA form, the CDR3 reads TGTGCCAGCAGGGGGAATAAACCGGGAGTCCTACAAGAGACCCAGTACTTC. The encoded protein is CASRGNKPGVLQETQYF. The V call is TRBV2, the J call TRBJ2-5, with D possibly being TRBD2 (6 bases). V dropped 6 bases and J dropped 2 bases, with 22 bases sitting between them. Looked up from germline, CDR1 is SNHLY and CDR2 is FYNNEI. This CDR3 is built from 17 residues.